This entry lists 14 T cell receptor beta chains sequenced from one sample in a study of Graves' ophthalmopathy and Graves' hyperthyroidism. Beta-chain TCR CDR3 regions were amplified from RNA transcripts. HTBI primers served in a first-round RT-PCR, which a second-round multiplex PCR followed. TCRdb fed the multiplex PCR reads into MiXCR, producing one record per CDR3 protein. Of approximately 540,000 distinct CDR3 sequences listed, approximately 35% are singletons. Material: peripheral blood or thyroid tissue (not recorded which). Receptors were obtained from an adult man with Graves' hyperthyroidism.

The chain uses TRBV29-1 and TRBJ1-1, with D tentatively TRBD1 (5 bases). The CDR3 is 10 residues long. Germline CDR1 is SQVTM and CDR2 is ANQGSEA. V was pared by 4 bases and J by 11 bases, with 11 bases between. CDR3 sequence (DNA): TGCAGCGTTGCAGGGTTTGGCGCTTTCTTT. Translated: CSVAGFGAFF.

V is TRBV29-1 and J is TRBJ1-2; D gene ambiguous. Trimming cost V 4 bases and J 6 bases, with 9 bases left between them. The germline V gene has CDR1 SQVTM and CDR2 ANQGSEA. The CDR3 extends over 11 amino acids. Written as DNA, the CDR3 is TGCAGCGTTGTAGGTGCTGATGGCTACACCTTC. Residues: CSVVGADGYTF. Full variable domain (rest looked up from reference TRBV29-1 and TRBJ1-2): SAVISQKPSRDICQRGTSLTIQCQVDSQVTMMFWYRQQPGQSLTLIATANQGSEATYESGFVIDKFPISRPNLTFSTLTVSNMSPEDSSIYLCSVVGADGYTFGSGTRLTVV.

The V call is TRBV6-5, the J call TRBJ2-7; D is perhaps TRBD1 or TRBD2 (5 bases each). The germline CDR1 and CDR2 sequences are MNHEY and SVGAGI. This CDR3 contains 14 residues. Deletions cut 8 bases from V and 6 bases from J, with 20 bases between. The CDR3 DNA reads TGTGCCAGCGGTTTCGGGGCTGTGGCGACCGAGCAGTACTTC. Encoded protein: CASGFGAVATEQYF.

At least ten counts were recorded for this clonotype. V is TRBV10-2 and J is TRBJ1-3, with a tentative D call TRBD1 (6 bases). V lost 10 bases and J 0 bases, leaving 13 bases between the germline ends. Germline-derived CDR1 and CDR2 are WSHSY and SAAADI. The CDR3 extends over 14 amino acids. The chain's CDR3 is CATKTGHSGNTIYF. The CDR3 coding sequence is TGCGCCACGAAGACAGGACACTCTGGAAACACCATATATTTT.

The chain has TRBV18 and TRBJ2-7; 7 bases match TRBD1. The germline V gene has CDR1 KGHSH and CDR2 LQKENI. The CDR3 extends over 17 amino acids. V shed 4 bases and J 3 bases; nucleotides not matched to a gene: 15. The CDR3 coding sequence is TGTGCCAGCTCACGGTACCTAACCGGGACAGAGGTCTACGAGCAGTACTTC. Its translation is CASSRYLTGTEVYEQYF.

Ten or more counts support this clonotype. CDR3 in amino acids: CASSYTSGMVEPQHF. CDR3 in DNA: TGCGCCAGCAGCTATACATCAGGGATGGTAGAGCCCCAGCATTTT. The gene calls are TRBV5-1 and TRBJ1-5; D is possibly TRBD1 (5 bases). The CDR3 has 15 residues. Germline V gene lookup returns CDR1 SGHRS and CDR2 YFSETQ. V was shortened by 3 bases and J by 8 bases, with 18 bases between the two germline ends.

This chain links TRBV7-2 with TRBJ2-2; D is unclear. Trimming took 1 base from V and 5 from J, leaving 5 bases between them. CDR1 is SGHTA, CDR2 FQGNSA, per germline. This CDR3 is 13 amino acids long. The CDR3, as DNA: TGTGCCAGCAGCTTAGTTAGAACCGGGGAGCTGTTTTTT. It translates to CASSLVRTGELFF.

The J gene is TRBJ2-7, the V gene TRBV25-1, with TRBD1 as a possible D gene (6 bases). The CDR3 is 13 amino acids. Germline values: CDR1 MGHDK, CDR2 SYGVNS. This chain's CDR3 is CAMGQGITYEQYF. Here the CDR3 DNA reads TGTGCTATGGGGCAGGGGATAACCTACGAGCAGTACTTC.

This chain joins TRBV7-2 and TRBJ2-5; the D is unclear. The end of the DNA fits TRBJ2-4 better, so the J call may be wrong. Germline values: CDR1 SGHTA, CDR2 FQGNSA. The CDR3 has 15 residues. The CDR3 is CASSSPDKGKNIQYF. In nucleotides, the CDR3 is TGTGCCAGCAGCTCCCCCGACAAGGGCAAAAACATTCAGTACTTC.

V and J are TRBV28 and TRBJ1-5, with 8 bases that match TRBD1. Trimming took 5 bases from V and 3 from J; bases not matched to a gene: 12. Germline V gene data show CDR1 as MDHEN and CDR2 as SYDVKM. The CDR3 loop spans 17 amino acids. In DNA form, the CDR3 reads TGTGCCAGCAGTATTACCCGGGACAGGATCTTCAATCAGCCCCAGCATTTT. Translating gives CASSITRDRIFNQPQHF.

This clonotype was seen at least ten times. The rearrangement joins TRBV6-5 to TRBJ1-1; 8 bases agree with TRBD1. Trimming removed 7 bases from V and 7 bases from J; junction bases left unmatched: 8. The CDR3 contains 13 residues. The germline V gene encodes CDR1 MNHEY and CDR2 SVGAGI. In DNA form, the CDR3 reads TGTGCCAGCAAGGACAGGGAGGGGGGTGAAGCTTTCTTT. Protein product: CASKDREGGEAFF.

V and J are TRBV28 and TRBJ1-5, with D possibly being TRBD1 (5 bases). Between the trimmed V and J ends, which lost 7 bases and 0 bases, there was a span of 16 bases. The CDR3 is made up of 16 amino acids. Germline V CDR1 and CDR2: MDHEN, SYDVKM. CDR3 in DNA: TGTGCCAGCAATCTGTGGGGGGACGGTAGCAATCAGCCCCAGCATTTT. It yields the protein CASNLWGDGSNQPQHF. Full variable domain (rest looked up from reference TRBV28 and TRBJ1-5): DVKVTQSSRYLVKRTGEKVFLECVQDMDHENMFWYRQDPGLGLRLIYFSYDVKMKEKGDIPEGYSVSREKKERFSLILESASTNQTSMYLCASNLWGDGSNQPQHFGDGTRLSIL.

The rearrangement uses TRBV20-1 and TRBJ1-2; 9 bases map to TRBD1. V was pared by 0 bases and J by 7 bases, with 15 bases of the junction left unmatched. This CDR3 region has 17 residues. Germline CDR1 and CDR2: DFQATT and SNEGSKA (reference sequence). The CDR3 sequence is CSARDPYSGTGRGGYTF. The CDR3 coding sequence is TGCAGTGCTAGAGATCCTTACTCCGGGACAGGGCGAGGTGGCTACACCTTC.

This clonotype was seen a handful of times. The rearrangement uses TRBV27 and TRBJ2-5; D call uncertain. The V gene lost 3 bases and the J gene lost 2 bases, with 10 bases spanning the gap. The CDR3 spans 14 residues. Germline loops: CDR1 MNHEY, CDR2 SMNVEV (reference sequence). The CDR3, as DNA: TGTGCCAGCAGTTTTGGACGGAGACAAGAGACCCAGTACTTC. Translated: CASSFGRRQETQYF.